This T cell receptor beta chain originates from a study of T cell changes during pregnancy in multiple sclerosis. Measured with immunoSEQ multiplex PCR; TCRdb has only the in-frame clones, and not every one. The sample has 80,000 to 100,000 clones; approximately 93% are singletons. Trimming took off 1 base at V and 11 bases at J, with 11 bases between the two ends. This CDR3 has 13 residues. Germline-derived CDR1 and CDR2 are SEHNR and FQNEAQ (reference sequence). The genes are TRBV7-9 and TRBJ2-2, with a possible D match to TRBD2 (6 bases). The TCR comes from a female donor with multiple sclerosis, enrolled in a pregnancy study. Sample: peripheral blood, taken after pregnancy. CDR3 in DNA: TGTGCCAGCAGCTTAGGAGGAGGGCTTGAGCTGTTTTTT. This sequence encodes CASSLGGGLELFF. Based on the CDR3 plus reference TRBV7-9 and TRBJ2-2, the full variable domain is DTGVSQNPRHKITKRGQNVTFRCDPISEHNRLYWYRQTLGQGPEFLTYFQNEAQLEKSRLLSDRFSAERPKGSFSTLEIQRTEQGDSAMYLCASSLGGGLELFFGEGSRLTVL.